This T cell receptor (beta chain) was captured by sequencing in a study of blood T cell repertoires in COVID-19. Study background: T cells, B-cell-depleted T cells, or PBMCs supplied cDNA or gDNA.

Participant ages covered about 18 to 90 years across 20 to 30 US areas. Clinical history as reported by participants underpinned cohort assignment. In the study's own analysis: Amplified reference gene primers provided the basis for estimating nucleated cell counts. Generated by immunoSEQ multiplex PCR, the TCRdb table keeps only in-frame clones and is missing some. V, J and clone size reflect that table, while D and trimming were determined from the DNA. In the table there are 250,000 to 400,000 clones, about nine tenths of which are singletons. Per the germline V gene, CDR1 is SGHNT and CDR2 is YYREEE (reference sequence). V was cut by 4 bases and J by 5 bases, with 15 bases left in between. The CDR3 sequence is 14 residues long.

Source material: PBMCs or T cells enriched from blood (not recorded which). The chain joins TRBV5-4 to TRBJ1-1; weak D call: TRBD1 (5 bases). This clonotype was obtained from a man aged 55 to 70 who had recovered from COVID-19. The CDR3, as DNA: TGTGCCAGCAGCGGAGGGACGTACAAAACTGAAGCTTTCTTT. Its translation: CASSGGTYKTEAFF.